Included here is one TCR beta chain sequence, with context. What it binds is not known. This sample is drawn from a study of somatic mutations in cytotoxic T cells in rheumatoid arthritis. About the study: Patient blood was drawn as 30 ml EDTA; the draw came right after diagnosis and before any treatment. Several of the V beta antibody-stained T-cell populations were flow-sorted at nearly 100% purity; V beta1+ cells were among them and were sequenced for TCRB.

Method: immunoSEQ multiplex PCR; TCRdb's copy keeps in-frame clones and lacks some. The data hold about 7,000 clones, with 75% observed a single time. The study's findings and limits: Clonality measured in CD8+ T cells did not differ significantly between rheumatoid arthritis patients and age-matched healthy controls. Antigens targeted by the expanded CD8+ clones were unknown.

This receptor was identified in an adult with rheumatoid arthritis. The specimen sequenced was CD8+ T cells sorted from blood.

The DNA for the CDR3 is TGTGCCAGTGGAACAGGGGGTTATACTGAAGCTTTCTTT. Translation gives CASGTGGYTEAFF. This rearrangement joins TRBV19 to TRBJ1-1, with 8 positions matching TRBD1. CDR3 length: 13 amino acids. CDR1 LNHDA and CDR2 SQIVND come from the germline V gene (reference sequence). V lost 8 bases to trimming and J lost 5 bases; unmatched junction nucleotides: 7. Full variable domain (rest looked up from reference TRBV19 and TRBJ1-1): DGGITQSPKYLFRKEGQNVTLSCEQNLNHDAMYWYRQDPGQGLRLIYYSQIVNDFQKGDIAEGYSVSREKKESFPLTVTSAQKNPTAFYLCASGTGGYTEAFFGQGTRLTVV.